This T cell receptor (beta chain) derives from a study of blood T cell repertoires in COVID-19. Looking at the study overall: Sites in the United States, Italy and Spain provided acute and convalescent COVID-19 samples. PBMCs, B-cell-depleted T cells, or T cells were the source of the cDNA or gDNA that made up the material.

Germline CDR1 reads SQVTM; CDR2 reads ANQGSEA. After removal of 7 bases from V and 6 bases from J, the junction contained 5 bases not matched to a gene. The CDR3 covers 12 residues. The authors' processing: Estimates of nucleated cell counts were drawn from the amplification of reference gene primers. Repertoires were generated with immunoSEQ multiplex PCR, while TCRdb's copy carries only in-frame clones and drops some. The V and J calls and clone size were taken over from that table, and D and trimming were inferred from the DNA. The table has under 100,000 clones, around 87% seen once; the top ten hold roughly 15%.

The chain joins TRBV29-1 to TRBJ2-5; 10 nucleotides match TRBD1. Material: peripheral blood. The origin of this receptor is a human donor in a cohort sampled during active COVID-19. CDR3 sequence: CSGDRGRQTQYF. The CDR3 DNA reads TGCAGCGGGGACAGGGGTAGGCAGACCCAGTACTTC.